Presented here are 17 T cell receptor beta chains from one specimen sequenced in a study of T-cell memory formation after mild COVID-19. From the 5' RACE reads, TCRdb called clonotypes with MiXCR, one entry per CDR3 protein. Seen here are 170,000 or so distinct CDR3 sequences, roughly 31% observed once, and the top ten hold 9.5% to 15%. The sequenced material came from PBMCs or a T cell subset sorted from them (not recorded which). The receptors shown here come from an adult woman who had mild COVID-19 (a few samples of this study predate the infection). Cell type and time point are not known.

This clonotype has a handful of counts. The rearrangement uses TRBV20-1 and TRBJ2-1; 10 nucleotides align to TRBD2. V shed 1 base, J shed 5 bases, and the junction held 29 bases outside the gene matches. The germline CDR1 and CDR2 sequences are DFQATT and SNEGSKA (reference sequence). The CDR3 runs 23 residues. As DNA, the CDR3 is TGCAGTGCTAGAGTTCTTTCCCGACCGGAACCTAGCGGGAGCGACCCGCCCAACAATGAGCAGTTCTTC. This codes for CSARVLSRPEPSGSDPPNNEQFF.

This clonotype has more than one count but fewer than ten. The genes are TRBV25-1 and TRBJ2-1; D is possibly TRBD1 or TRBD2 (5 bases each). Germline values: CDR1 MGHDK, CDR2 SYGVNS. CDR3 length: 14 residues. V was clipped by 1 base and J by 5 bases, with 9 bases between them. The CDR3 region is CASSELEGNNEQFF. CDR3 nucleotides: TGTGCCAGCAGTGAATTAGAGGGGAACAATGAGCAGTTCTTC.

CDR3 residues: CASSWSRNTEAFF. The CDR3, as DNA: TGTGCCAGCAGTTGGTCAAGAAACACTGAAGCTTTCTTT. The chain couples TRBV6-5 to TRBJ1-1; unclear D gene. The germline CDR1 and CDR2 sequences are MNHEY and SVGAGI. Trimming stripped 4 bases from V and 2 bases from J, with 8 bases between. This CDR3 has 13 residues.

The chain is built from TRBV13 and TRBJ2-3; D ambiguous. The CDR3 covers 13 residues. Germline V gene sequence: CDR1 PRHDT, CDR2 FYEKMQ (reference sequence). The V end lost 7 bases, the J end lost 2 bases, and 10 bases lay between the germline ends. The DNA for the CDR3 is TGTGCCAGCAAGTACAGCGTCACAGATACGCAGTATTTT. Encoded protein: CASKYSVTDTQYF.

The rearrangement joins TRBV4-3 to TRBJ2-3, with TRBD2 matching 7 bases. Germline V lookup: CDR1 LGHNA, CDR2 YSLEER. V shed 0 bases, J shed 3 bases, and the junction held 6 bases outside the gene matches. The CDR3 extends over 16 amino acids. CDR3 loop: CASSQDAGRGTDTQYF. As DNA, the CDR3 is TGCGCCAGCAGCCAAGATGCTGGGCGGGGGACAGATACGCAGTATTTT.

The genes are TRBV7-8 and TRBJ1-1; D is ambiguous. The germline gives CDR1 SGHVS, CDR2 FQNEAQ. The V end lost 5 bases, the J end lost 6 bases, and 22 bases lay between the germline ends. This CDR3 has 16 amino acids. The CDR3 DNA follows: TGTGCCAGCAGCCCACTAATCTCAACCATCGGCGCTGAAGCTTTCTTT. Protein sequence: CASSPLISTIGAEAFF. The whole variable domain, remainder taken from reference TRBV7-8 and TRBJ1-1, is GAGVSQSPRYKVAKRGQDVALRCDPISGHVSLFWYQQALGQGPEFLTYFQNEAQLDKSGLPSDRFFAERPEGSVSTLKIQRTQQEDSAVYLCASSPLISTIGAEAFFGQGTRLTVV.

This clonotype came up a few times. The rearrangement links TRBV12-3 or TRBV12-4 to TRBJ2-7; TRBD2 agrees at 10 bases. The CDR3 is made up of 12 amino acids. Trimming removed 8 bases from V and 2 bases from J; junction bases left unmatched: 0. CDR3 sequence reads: CASGTSAYEQYF. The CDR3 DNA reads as TGTGCCAGCGGGACTAGCGCCTACGAGCAGTACTTC.

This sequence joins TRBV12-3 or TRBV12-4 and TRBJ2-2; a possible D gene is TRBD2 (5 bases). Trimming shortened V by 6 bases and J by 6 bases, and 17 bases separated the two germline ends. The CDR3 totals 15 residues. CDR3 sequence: CASSTLGAEAGELFF. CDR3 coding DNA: TGTGCCAGCAGCACGTTGGGAGCCGAGGCCGGGGAGCTGTTTTTT.

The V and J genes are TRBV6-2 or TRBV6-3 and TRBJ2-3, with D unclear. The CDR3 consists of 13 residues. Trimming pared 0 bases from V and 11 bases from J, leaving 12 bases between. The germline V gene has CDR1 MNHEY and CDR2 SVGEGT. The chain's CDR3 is CASSYSESRMQYF. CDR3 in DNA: TGTGCCAGCAGTTACTCTGAGTCAAGGATGCAGTATTTT.

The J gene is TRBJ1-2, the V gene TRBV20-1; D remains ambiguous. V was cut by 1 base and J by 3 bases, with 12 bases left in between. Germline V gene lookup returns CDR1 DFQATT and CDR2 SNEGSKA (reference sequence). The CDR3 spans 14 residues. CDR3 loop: CSARVFSLDYGYTF. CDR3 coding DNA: TGCAGTGCTAGAGTGTTTTCCCTGGACTATGGCTACACCTTC.

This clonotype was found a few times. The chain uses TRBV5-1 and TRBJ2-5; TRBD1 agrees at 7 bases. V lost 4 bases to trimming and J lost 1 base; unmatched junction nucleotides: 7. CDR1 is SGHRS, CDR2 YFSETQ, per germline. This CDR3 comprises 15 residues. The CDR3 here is CASSTGQASQETQYF. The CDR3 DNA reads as TGCGCCAGCAGCACTGGACAGGCCAGCCAAGAGACCCAGTACTTC.

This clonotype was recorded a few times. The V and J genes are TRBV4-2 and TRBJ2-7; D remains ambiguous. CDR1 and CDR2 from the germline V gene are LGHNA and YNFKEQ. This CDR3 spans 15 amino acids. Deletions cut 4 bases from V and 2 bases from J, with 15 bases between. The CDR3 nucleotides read TGTGCCAGCAGCCCCGTGAAGGGTTCACCCTACGAGCAGTACTTC. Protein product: CASSPVKGSPYEQYF.

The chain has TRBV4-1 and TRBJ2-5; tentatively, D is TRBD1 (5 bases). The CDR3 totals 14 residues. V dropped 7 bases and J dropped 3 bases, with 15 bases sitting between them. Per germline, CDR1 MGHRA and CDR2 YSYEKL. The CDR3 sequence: CASNEEGREETQYF. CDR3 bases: TGCGCCAGCAACGAAGAAGGCAGGGAAGAGACCCAGTACTTC.

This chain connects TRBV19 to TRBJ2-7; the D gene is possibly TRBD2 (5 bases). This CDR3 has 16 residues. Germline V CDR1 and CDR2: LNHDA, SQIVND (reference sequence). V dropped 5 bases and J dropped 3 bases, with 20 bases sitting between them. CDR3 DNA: TGTGCCAGTAGTCCGCTCCCGGGGAGTAGCGTCTACGAGCAGTACTTC. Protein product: CASSPLPGSSVYEQYF.

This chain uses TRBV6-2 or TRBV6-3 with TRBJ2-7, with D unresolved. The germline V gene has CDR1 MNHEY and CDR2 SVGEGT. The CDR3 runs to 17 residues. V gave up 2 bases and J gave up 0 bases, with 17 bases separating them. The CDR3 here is CASSYPRDTSLSYEQYF. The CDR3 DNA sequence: TGTGCCAGCAGTTACCCCAGAGACACCAGCCTCTCCTACGAGCAGTACTTC.

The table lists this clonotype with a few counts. The CDR3 coding sequence is TGTGCCAGCAGCGTATCGAGCGGAAGCTCCTACGAGCAGTACTTC. The encoded protein is CASSVSSGSSYEQYF. The chain is built from TRBV9 and TRBJ2-7; tentatively, D is TRBD2 (5 bases). CDR3 length: 15 amino acids. V was cut by 1 base and J by 0 bases, with 11 bases left in between. Germline CDR1 SGDLS, CDR2 YYNGEE.

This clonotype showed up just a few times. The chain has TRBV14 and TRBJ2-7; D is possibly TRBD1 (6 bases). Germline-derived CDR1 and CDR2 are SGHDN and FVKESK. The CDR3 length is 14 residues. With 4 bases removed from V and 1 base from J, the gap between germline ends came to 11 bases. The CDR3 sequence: CASSPRGISYEQYF. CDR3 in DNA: TGTGCCAGCAGCCCTAGGGGGATTTCCTACGAGCAGTACTTC.